One sample yielded the 12 T cell receptor beta chains listed below, sequenced in a study of sequential checkpoint blockade in melanoma (dated by TCRdb to the late 2010s). The library came from the immunoSEQ multiplex PCR assay. Drawn from immuneACCESS, this table holds only the in-frame rearrangements with V and J called that TCRdb kept. Clones are partly lost; checked studies trace under half to an unresolved V gene and leave the rest unexplained. The table for this sample lists approximately 7,000 clones; roughly 27% of them were counted only once. Approximately 23% of the sample lies in the top ten. The treatment or condition label on this specimen signifies: randomized to nivolumab then ipilimumab (arm A) or the reverse (arm B). Sequenced material: tumor tissue (inferred from file names), taken from a patient given nivolumab and ipilimumab in sequence. The source of these receptors is a human donor with melanoma.

This clone has ten or more counts. The gene calls are TRBV6-8 and TRBJ1-1, with 7 bases lining up with TRBD1. The CDR3 contains 15 residues. Losses at the gene ends were 0 bases for V and 3 bases for J; bases not matched to a gene: 4. CDR1 is MNHGY and CDR2 is SAAAGT in the germline V gene. CDR3 loop: CASSYSATGDTEAFF. The CDR3 DNA reads as TGTGCCAGCAGTTACTCGGCTACAGGGGACACTGAAGCTTTCTTT.

This clone was picked up a small number of times. This chain connects TRBV6-8 to TRBJ1-1; unclear D gene. The V end lost 2 bases, the J end lost 1 base, and 11 bases lay between the germline ends. This CDR3 is built from 15 residues. Germline CDR1 MNHGY, CDR2 SAAAGT. Written as DNA, the CDR3 is TGTGCCAGCAGTTACGGGCAGGCCTCGAACACTGAAGCTTTCTTT. It yields the protein CASSYGQASNTEAFF.

In its sample, this clone was seen a few times. The chain carries TRBV19 and TRBJ1-1; TRBD1 matches 7 bases. V was pared by 8 bases and J by 5 bases, with 8 bases of the junction left unmatched. The CDR3 runs to 13 residues. Germline values: CDR1 LNHDA, CDR2 SQIVND (reference sequence). Here the CDR3 DNA reads TGTGCCAGTGGGGTGGAGACAGGGACTGAAGCTTTCTTT. This translates into CASGVETGTEAFF.

This clone was detected a few times. The genes are TRBV11-3 and TRBJ2-5; a possible D gene is TRBD1 (5 bases). Trimming removed 4 bases from V and 4 bases from J, with 16 bases in between. CDR3 size: 15 residues. CDR1 is SGHNT, CDR2 YENEEA, per germline. CDR3 DNA: TGTGCCAGCAGCTACCTACCCCGACAGCCAGAGACCCAGTACTTC. It encodes CASSYLPRQPETQYF. Full variable domain (outside the CDR3, taken from reference TRBV11-3 and TRBJ2-5): EAGVVQSPRYKIIEKKQPVAFWCNPISGHNTLYWYLQNLGQGPELLIRYENEEAVDDSQLPKDRFSAERLKGVDSTLKIQPAELGDSAVYLCASSYLPRQPETQYFGPGTRLLVL.

This clone is labeled medium-sized. The chain links TRBV11-3 to TRBJ1-4, with D unresolved. Trimming pared 5 bases from V and 2 bases from J, leaving 9 bases between. Germline CDR1 and CDR2: SGHNT and YENEEA. This CDR3 spans 14 amino acids. The DNA for the CDR3 is TGTGCCAGCAGCCTTAGGGTGACTAATGAAAAACTGTTTTTT. Its protein product is CASSLRVTNEKLFF.

This clone was seen only a few times. The rearrangement links TRBV29-1 to TRBJ1-1; no reliable D call. This CDR3 is 15 amino acids long. With 2 bases removed from V and 3 bases from J, the gap between germline ends came to 16 bases. Germline V gene lookup returns CDR1 SQVTM and CDR2 ANQGSEA. The CDR3, as DNA: TGCAGCGTTGAAAGACGAGCCCGGGTTGACACTGAAGCTTTCTTT. Encoded protein: CSVERRARVDTEAFF.

This clone was counted at least ten times. This chain connects TRBV6-8 to TRBJ1-2, with a possible D match to TRBD1 (5 bases). CDR3 length: 16 residues. From germline, CDR1 is MNHGY and CDR2 SAAAGT. The V end was cut by 3 bases, the J end by 2 bases, with 16 bases between. The chain's CDR3 is CASSYNKDTGNYGYTF. CDR3 nucleotide sequence: TGTGCCAGCAGTTATAACAAGGACACTGGGAACTATGGCTACACCTTC.

By frequency in the sample, this clone is medium-sized (0.01 to 0.1%). The rearrangement joins TRBV6-8 to TRBJ1-2; D is possibly TRBD1 (6 bases). Trimming left V 6 bases short and J 4 bases short, with 15 bases between. The CDR3 sequence is 14 residues long. Germline CDR1 is MNHGY and CDR2 is SAAAGT. In DNA, the CDR3 is TGTGCCAGCAGGGCTTCGGGACACCGCTATGGCTACACCTTC. It codes for CASRASGHRYGYTF.

Only a few counts were recorded for this clone. The chain employs TRBV10-3 and TRBJ2-2; D not certain. The V and J ends lost 0 bases and 5 bases respectively, with 13 bases between them. The CDR3 totals 16 residues. CDR1 and CDR2 from the germline V gene are ENHRY and SYGVKD. The DNA of the CDR3 is TGTGCCATCAGTGAGTCGTCAGGACGACGGACCGGGGAGCTGTTTTTT. Amino acid sequence: CAISESSGRRTGELFF.

This clone was picked up many times. This chain uses TRBV6-8 with TRBJ2-1, with TRBD2 matching over 15 bases. The CDR3 is made up of 17 amino acids. The ends lost 4 bases at V and 7 bases at J; junction bases unmatched: 8. From germline, CDR1 is MNHGY and CDR2 SAAAGT. The CDR3 DNA is TGTGCCAGCAGTTCGGGACTAGCGGGAGGCCAAGGGAATGAGCAGTTCTTC. It is translated as CASSSGLAGGQGNEQFF.

V gene TRBV7-5 combines with J gene TRBJ2-2; the table calls TRBD1, which could not be checked here. TRBV7-5 is a pseudogene segment. The CDR3 consists of 15 residues. The CDR3 DNA follows: TGTGCCAGCAGCTTTAGACAGGGGTCCACCGGGGAGCTGTTTTTT. Translated: CASSFRQGSTGELFF.

This clone occurred a few times. This rearrangement joins TRBV6-8 to TRBJ1-1, with 11 bases matching TRBD1. Germline trimming cut 10 bases from V and 0 bases from J; bases unmatched to any gene: 10. The CDR3 sequence is 16 residues long. Germline V CDR1 and CDR2: MNHGY, SAAAGT. DNA of the CDR3: TGTGCCACCTTGAAAGGACAGGGGGCGCTGAACACTGAAGCTTTCTTT. Its translation is CATLKGQGALNTEAFF.